This note documents a single T cell receptor beta chain sequence. Its antigen is currently unknown. The data stem from a study of cytomegalovirus exposure and HLA in healthy donors. Findings of the study overall: TRBV6-2, TRBV6-3 and other indistinguishable V segments were excluded.

Researchers ran the PCR with 60 Vbeta and 13 Jbeta primers. Sequencing used immunoSEQ multiplex PCR; TCRdb keeps in-frame clones, though not all of them. The table lists around 110,000 clones, approximately 71% of them singletons. Germline V gene sequence: CDR1 SGHRS, CDR2 YFSETQ. The CDR3 is 16 amino acids. The V and J ends lost 5 bases and 1 base respectively, with 15 bases between them. The rearrangement links TRBV5-1 to TRBJ2-2; D is perhaps TRBD2 (6 bases). Sequencing was carried out using PBMCs. The clonotype comes from a man aged 40-55 years in good health and CMV-seronegative. Written as DNA, the CDR3 is TGCGCCAGCAGACTGCCCGGGGGACTGAACACCGGGGAGCTGTTTTTT. Protein: CASRLPGGLNTGELFF.